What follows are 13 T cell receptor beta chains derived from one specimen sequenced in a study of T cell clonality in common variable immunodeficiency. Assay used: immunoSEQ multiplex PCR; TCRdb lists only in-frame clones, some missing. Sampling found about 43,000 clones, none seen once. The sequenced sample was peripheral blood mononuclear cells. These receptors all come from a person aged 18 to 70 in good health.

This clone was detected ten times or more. The CDR3 sequence: CASRQGQNTGELFF. The covered CDR3 bases are TGTGCCAGCAGACAGGGACAGAACACCGGGGAG. The chain carries TRBV6-2 or TRBV6-3 and TRBJ2-2; D is possibly TRBD1 (6 bases). The CDR3 end is not reached by the read, which stops 3 residues before it; the germline J gene fills it in. The V and J ends lost 6 bases and 1 base respectively, with 9 bases between them. The CDR3 has 14 amino acids. The germline gives CDR1 MNHEY, CDR2 SVGEGT.

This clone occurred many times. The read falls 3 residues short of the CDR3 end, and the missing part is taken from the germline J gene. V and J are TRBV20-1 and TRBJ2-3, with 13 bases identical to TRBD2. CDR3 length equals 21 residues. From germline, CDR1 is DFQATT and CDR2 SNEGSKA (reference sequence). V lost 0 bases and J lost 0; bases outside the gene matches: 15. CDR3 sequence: CSARDPNHRTSGGDSTDTQYF. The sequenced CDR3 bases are TGCAGTGCTAGAGATCCCAACCACCGGACTAGCGGGGGAGATAGCACAGATACG.

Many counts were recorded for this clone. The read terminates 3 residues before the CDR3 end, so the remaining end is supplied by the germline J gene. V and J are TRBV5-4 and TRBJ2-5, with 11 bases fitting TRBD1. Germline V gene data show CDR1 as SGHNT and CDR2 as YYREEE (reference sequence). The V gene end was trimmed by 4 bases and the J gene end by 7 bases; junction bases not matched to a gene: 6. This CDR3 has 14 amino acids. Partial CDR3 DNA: TGTGCCAGCAGCCCCGGACAGGGGGCGGCGACC. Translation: CASSPGQGAAT. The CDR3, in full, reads CASSPGQGAATQYF.

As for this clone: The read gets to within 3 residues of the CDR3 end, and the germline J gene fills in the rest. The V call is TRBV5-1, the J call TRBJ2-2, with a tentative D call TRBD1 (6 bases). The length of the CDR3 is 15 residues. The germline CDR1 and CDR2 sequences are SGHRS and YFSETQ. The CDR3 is CASSTDGTTNEKLFF. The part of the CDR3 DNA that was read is TGCGCCAGCAGCACCGACGGGACAACTAATGAAAAG.

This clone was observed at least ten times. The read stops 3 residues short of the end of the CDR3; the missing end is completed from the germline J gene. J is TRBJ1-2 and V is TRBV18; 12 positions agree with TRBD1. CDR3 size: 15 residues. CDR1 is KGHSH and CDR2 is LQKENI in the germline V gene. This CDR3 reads CASSPLGQGAQGYTF. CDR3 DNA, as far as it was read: TGTGCCAGCTCACCTTTGGGACAGGGGGCGCAGGGC. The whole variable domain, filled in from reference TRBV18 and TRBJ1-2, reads NAGVMQNPRHLVRRRGQEARLRCSPMKGHSHVYWYRQLPEEGLKFMVYLQKENIIDESGMPKERFSAEFPKEGPSILRIQQVVRGDSAAYFCASSPLGQGAQGYTFGSGTRLTVV.

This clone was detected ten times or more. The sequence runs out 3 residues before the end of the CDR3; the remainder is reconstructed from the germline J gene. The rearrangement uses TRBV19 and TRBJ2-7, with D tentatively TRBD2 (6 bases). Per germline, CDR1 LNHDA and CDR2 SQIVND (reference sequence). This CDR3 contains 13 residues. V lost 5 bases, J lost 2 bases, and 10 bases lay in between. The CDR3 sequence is CASSPAGPYEQYF. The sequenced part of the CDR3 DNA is TGTGCCAGTAGTCCAGCGGGTCCCTACGAG.

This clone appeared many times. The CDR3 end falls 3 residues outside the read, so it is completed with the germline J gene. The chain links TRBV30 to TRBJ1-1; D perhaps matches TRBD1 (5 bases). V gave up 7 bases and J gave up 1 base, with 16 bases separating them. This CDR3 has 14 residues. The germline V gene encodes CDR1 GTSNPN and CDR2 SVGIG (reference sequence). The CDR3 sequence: CAYTSETGNTEAFF. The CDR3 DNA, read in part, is TGTGCCTATACTAGCGAAACAGGGAACACTGAA.

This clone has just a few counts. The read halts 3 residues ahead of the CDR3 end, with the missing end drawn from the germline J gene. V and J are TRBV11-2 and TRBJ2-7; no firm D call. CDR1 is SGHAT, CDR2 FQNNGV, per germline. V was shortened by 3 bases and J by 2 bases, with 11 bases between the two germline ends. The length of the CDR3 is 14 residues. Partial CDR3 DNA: TGTGCCAGCAGCTTGGGCACACGGACCTACGAG. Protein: CASSLGTRTYE. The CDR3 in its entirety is CASSLGTRTYEQYF.

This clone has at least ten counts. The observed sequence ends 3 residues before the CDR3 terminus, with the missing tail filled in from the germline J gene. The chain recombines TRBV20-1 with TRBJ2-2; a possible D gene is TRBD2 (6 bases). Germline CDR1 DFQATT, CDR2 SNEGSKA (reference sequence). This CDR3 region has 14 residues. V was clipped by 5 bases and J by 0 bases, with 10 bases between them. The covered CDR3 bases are TGCAGTGCTCCCGGGGGTTCGAACACCGGGGAG. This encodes CSAPGGSNTGE. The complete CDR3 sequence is CSAPGGSNTGELFF.

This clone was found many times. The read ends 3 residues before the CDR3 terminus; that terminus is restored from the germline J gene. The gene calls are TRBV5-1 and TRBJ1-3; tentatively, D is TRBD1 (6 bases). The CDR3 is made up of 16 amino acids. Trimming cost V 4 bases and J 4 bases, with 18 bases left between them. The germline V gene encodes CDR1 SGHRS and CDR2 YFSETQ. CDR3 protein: CASSGPTGMYGNTIYF. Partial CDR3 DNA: TGCGCCAGCAGCGGCCCAACAGGGATGTACGGAAACACC. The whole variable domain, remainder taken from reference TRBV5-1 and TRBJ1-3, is KAGVTQTPRYLIKTRGQQVTLSCSPISGHRSVSWYQQTPGQGLQFLFEYFSETQRNKGNFPGRFSGRQFSNSRSEMNVSTLELGDSALYLCASSGPTGMYGNTIYFGEGSWLTVV.

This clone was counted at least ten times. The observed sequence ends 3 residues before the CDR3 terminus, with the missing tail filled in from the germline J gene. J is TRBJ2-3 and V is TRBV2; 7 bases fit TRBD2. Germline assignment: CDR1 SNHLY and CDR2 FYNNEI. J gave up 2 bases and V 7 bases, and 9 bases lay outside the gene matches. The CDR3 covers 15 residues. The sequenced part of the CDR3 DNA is TGTGCCAGCACCCCGGGACTACACCCCACAGATACG. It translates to CASTPGLHPTDT. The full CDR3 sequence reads CASTPGLHPTDTQYF.

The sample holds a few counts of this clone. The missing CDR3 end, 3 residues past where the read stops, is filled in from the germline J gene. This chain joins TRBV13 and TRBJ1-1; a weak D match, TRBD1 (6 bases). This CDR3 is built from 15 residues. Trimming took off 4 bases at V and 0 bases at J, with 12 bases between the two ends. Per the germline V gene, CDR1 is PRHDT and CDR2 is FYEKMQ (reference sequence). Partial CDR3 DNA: TGTGCCAGCAGCTCAGGACAGACGATGAACACTGAA. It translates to CASSSGQTMNTE. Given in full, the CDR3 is CASSSGQTMNTEAFF.

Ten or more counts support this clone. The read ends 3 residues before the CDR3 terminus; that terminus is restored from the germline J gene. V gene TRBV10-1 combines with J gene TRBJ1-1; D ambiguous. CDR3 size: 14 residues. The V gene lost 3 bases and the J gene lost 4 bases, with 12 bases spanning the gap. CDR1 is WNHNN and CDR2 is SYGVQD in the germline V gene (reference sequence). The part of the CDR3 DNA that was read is TGCGCCAGCAGTGAAAATAGGGTGGGCACTGAA. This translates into CASSENRVGTE. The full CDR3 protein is CASSENRVGTEAFF.